These 23 T cell receptor beta chains were sequenced from one sample in a study of T cells in Graves' hyperthyroidism and ophthalmopathy. From RNA transcripts, TCR beta CDR3 regions were amplified. During a first-round RT-PCR of the TCR CDR3, the HTBI primer set was used. TCRdb itself ran the multiplex PCR reads through MiXCR, one entry per CDR3 protein. The sample shows some 440,000 distinct CDR3 sequences, approximately 14% of them seen only once. The specimen was blood. Receptors were obtained from a woman aged 18 to 35 with Graves' hyperthyroidism.

The rearrangement links TRBV6-2 or TRBV6-3 to TRBJ1-1; no firm D call. The CDR3 is made up of 14 amino acids. In germline, CDR1 is MNHEY, CDR2 SVGEGT. CDR3 region: CGASPGPLNTEAFF. The CDR3 DNA follows: TGTGGGGCCAGTCCAGGACCTCTGAACACTGAAGCTTTCTTT.

This clonotype was seen many times. The gene calls are TRBV7-2 and TRBJ2-3; D is unresolved. The CDR3 totals 12 residues. V lost 3 bases to trimming and J lost 2 bases, with 3 bases between them. CDR1 is SGHTA, CDR2 FQGNSA, per germline. CDR3 in amino acids: CASSFITDTQYF. The CDR3 bases are TGTGCCAGCAGCTTTATCACAGATACGCAGTATTTT.

Many counts were recorded for this clonotype. The CDR3 DNA reads TGTGCCAGCAGTGAAGGAGGGGAGCTGTTTTTT. As protein: CASSEGGELFF. This chain joins TRBV2 and TRBJ2-2; D gene ambiguous. Germline loops: CDR1 SNHLY, CDR2 FYNNEI. V lost 1 base and J lost 8, with 2 bases in between. The CDR3 is 11 amino acids. Complete variable domain (other parts from reference TRBV2 and TRBJ2-2): EPEVTQTPSHQVTQMGQEVILRCVPISNHLYFYWYRQILGQKVEFLVSFYNNEISEKSEIFDDQFSVERPDGSNFTLKIRSTKLEDSAMYFCASSEGGELFFGEGSRLTVL.

This clonotype was counted at least ten times. The V gene is TRBV7-2, the J gene TRBJ1-2; TRBD1 aligns across 8 bases. V gave up 2 bases and J gave up 5 bases; unmatched junction bases: 13. The CDR3 consists of 17 residues. CDR1 and CDR2 (germline): SGHTA, FQGNSA. CDR3 coding DNA: TGTGCCAGCAGCTTAACTGTTGGCAGACAGGGGAATTATGGCTACACCTTC. It codes for CASSLTVGRQGNYGYTF.

This clonotype was observed at least ten times. The chain couples TRBV2 to TRBJ2-1; D is perhaps TRBD1 (6 bases). This CDR3 contains 13 residues. The germline V gene has CDR1 SNHLY and CDR2 FYNNEI. The V end lost 4 bases, the J end lost 4 bases, and 8 bases lay between the germline ends. The CDR3 region has the DNA TGTGCCAGCAGTGCTGACAGGTACAATGAGCAGTTCTTC. Amino acid sequence: CASSADRYNEQFF.

This chain uses TRBV29-1 with TRBJ2-7, with 9 bases fitting TRBD1. The junction had 11 bases not matched to a gene; V was cut back by 1 base and J by 7 bases. This CDR3 is built from 15 residues. CDR1 and CDR2 from the germline V gene are SQVTM and ANQGSEA. CDR3 in amino acids: CSVEVRTGGRWEQYF. The CDR3 DNA reads TGCAGCGTTGAAGTCCGTACAGGGGGCCGTTGGGAGCAGTACTTC.

This clonotype was seen repeatedly, ten times or more. DNA of the CDR3: TGTGCCAGCAGTGGGACTAGCGGGGGGTTTAACGCTGATGAGCAGTTCTTC. Amino acid sequence: CASSGTSGGFNADEQFF. The chain carries TRBV2 and TRBJ2-1; the match to TRBD2 covers 14 bases. This CDR3 has 17 residues. V lost 4 bases to trimming and J lost 8 bases; unmatched junction nucleotides: 10. Germline CDR1 and CDR2: SNHLY and FYNNEI.

This clonotype occurred a few times. V usage is TRBV20-1 and J usage is TRBJ1-1; D may be TRBD1 (5 bases). CDR1 and CDR2 from the germline V gene are DFQATT and SNEGSKA (reference sequence). The CDR3 has 14 residues. Trimming cost V 6 bases and J 4 bases, with 18 bases left between them. Here the CDR3 DNA reads TGCAGTGCCCAGAAGCCAGGGTCGAGCACTGAAGCTTTCTTT. Protein: CSAQKPGSSTEAFF.

Note on this clonotype: The junction differs from germline at one of its ends, possibly a read error. J is TRBJ2-7 and V is TRBV6-1; the match to TRBD1 covers 8 bases. The CDR3 runs 13 residues. The germline V gene encodes CDR1 MNHNS and CDR2 SASEGT. DNA of the CDR3: TGTGCCGGCAGTCGCACAGGGGGCTACGAGCAGTACTTC. Its translation: CAGSRTGGYEQYF.

This clonotype is a singleton in its sample. V and J are TRBV15 and TRBJ2-7; 9 bases line up with TRBD2. The CDR3 is 14 residues long. Germline lookup yields CDR1 LNHNV and CDR2 YYDKDF (reference sequence). J gave up 3 bases and V 2 bases, and 2 bases lay outside the gene matches. Here the CDR3 DNA reads TGTGCCACCAGCAGACTAGCGGGAAACTACGAGCAGTACTTC. This translates into CATSRLAGNYEQYF.

This clonotype was recorded a few times. The chain links TRBV19 to TRBJ2-1, with a tentative D call TRBD1 (6 bases). Trimming took off 11 bases at V and 4 bases at J, with 21 bases between the two ends. CDR3 length equals 15 residues. CDR1 and CDR2 from the germline V gene are LNHDA and SQIVND (reference sequence). The CDR3: CAAKGSGHGYNEQFF. CDR3 DNA sequence: TGTGCCGCTAAGGGGTCGGGACACGGGTACAATGAGCAGTTCTTC. The full variable domain, in which reference TRBV19 and TRBJ2-1 provide the parts outside the CDR3, is DGGITQSPKYLFRKEGQNVTLSCEQNLNHDAMYWYRQDPGQGLRLIYYSQIVNDFQKGDIAEGYSVSREKKESFPLTVTSAQKNPTAFYLCAAKGSGHGYNEQFFGPGTRLTVL.

This clonotype was seen at least ten times. The chain joins TRBV7-2 to TRBJ1-5, with a weak D call TRBD1 (6 bases). The V gene's germline CDR1 is SGHTA and CDR2 FQGNSA. CDR3 size: 13 residues. V lost 6 bases and J 6 bases, leaving 12 bases between the germline ends. CDR3 sequence reads: CASSIQGVQPQHF. The DNA of the CDR3 is TGTGCCAGCAGTATACAGGGTGTTCAGCCCCAGCATTTT.

This clonotype was detected only a few times. The rearrangement uses TRBV7-9 and TRBJ2-1, with a weak D call TRBD1 (7 bases). Trimming took off 1 base at V and 5 bases at J, with 15 bases between the two ends. The CDR3 is made up of 16 amino acids. The V gene's germline CDR1 is SEHNR and CDR2 FQNEAQ (reference sequence). The CDR3 here is CASSLGPRGADNEQFF. The CDR3 nucleotides are TGTGCCAGCAGCTTAGGGCCCAGGGGGGCGGACAATGAGCAGTTCTTC.

This clonotype was recorded many times. This rearrangement joins TRBV7-2 to TRBJ2-7; D unresolved. The CDR3 contains 14 residues. Germline V gene data show CDR1 as SGHTA and CDR2 as FQGNSA. V gave up 5 bases and J gave up 1 base, with 12 bases separating them. The CDR3 coding sequence is TGTGCCAGCAGCCCCCGGTATAGGTCCTACGAGCAGTACTTC. This translates into CASSPRYRSYEQYF.

This clonotype has a count of ten or more. The CDR3, as DNA: TGTGCCAGCAGTTGGCTAGCGGGAGGTACCGGGGAGCTGTTTTTT. This sequence encodes CASSWLAGGTGELFF. The V call is TRBV12-3 or TRBV12-4, the J call TRBJ2-2; 11 bases fit TRBD2. The length of the CDR3 is 15 residues. Unmatched junction bases numbered 3, after V lost 4 bases and J lost 5 bases.

This clonotype was seen ten or more times. The chain joins TRBV28 to TRBJ1-4; D remains ambiguous. The CDR3 contains 22 residues. Trimming took off 1 base at V and 3 bases at J, with 30 bases between the two ends. Per the germline V gene, CDR1 is MDHEN and CDR2 is SYDVKM. The CDR3: CASSLFFVGQTLPSLANEKLFF. CDR3 nucleotides: TGTGCCAGCAGTTTATTTTTCGTTGGGCAGACGTTACCCTCCCTGGCTAATGAAAAACTGTTTTTT.

In this sample, this clonotype turned up many times. The chain couples TRBV11-2 to TRBJ1-1; a possible D gene is TRBD1 (5 bases). This CDR3 contains 18 residues. Germline lookup yields CDR1 SGHAT and CDR2 FQNNGV. Trimming took 4 bases from V and 1 from J, leaving 22 bases between them. CDR3 nucleotide sequence: TGTGCCAGCAGCTCGGTAACCAGGGTTCGTATAGCGAACACTGAAGCTTTCTTT. Translating gives CASSSVTRVRIANTEAFF.

This clonotype was seen ten or more times. This rearrangement joins TRBV20-1 to TRBJ2-3; D gene uncertain. V was cut by 5 bases and J by 2 bases, with 11 bases left in between. Germline V gene data show CDR1 as DFQATT and CDR2 as SNEGSKA (reference sequence). The CDR3 runs to 13 residues. The CDR3 DNA sequence: TGCAGTGCTGGTGGACGGCCCACAGATACGCAGTATTTT. Its protein product is CSAGGRPTDTQYF.

This clonotype was seen ten or more times. The chain recombines TRBV18 with TRBJ1-1, with D possibly matching TRBD1 (6 bases). The germline V gene encodes CDR1 KGHSH and CDR2 LQKENI. V was cut by 2 bases and J by 3 bases, with 10 bases left in between. The CDR3 has 14 amino acids. Written as DNA, the CDR3 is TGTGCCAGCTCACCAGGGGGCGGATACACTGAAGCTTTCTTT. The encoded protein is CASSPGGGYTEAFF.

This clonotype was seen only a few times. The V gene is TRBV5-8, the J gene TRBJ1-2, with TRBD1 matching over 7 bases. V gave up 6 bases and J gave up 2 bases; unmatched junction bases: 13. CDR1 is SGHTS and CDR2 is YDEGEE in the germline V gene. The CDR3 length is 16 residues. The CDR3: CASNAGGGGENYGYTF. CDR3 in DNA: TGTGCCAGCAACGCTGGAGGGGGCGGTGAGAACTATGGCTACACCTTC.

The genes are TRBV29-1 and TRBJ2-7; D could derive from TRBD1 or TRBD2 (5 bases each). V was pared by 7 bases and J by 6 bases, with 13 bases between. Germline CDR1 is SQVTM and CDR2 is ANQGSEA. This CDR3 has 11 amino acids. CDR3 nucleotides: TGCAGCGCCGCGTCGGGGCCCGAGCAGTACTTC. Protein: CSAASGPEQYF.

This clonotype was seen a handful of times. The chain carries TRBV20-1 and TRBJ2-1; D gene unclear. The CDR3 contains 15 residues. Germline CDR1 reads DFQATT; CDR2 reads SNEGSKA (reference sequence). The V gene lost 1 base and the J gene lost 6 bases, with 16 bases spanning the gap. The CDR3 spells CSARAWHLASNEQFF. The CDR3 DNA sequence: TGCAGTGCTAGAGCCTGGCATCTGGCCAGCAATGAGCAGTTCTTC.

This clonotype was seen ten or more times. The chain has TRBV27 and TRBJ2-3; D tentatively reads TRBD1 or TRBD2 (6 bases each). This CDR3 comprises 13 residues. Per germline, CDR1 MNHEY and CDR2 SMNVEV (reference sequence). V shed 3 bases and J shed 6 bases, with 10 bases lying between them. The chain's CDR3 is CASSFRGPDTQYF. CDR3 sequence (DNA): TGTGCCAGCAGTTTTCGGGGGCCGGATACGCAGTATTTT.